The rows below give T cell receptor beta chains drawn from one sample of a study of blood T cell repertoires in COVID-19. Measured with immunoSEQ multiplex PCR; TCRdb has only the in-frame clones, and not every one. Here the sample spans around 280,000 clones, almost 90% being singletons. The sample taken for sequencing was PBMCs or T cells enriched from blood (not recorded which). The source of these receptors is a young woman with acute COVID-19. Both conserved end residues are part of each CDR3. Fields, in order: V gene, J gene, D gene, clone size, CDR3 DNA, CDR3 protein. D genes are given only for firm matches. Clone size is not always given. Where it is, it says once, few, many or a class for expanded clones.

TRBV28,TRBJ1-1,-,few,TGTGCCAGCAGTGGGGGGTCTAGACGGAACACTGAAGCTTTCTTT,CASSGGSRRNTEAFF
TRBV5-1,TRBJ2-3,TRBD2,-,TGCGCCAGCAGCTTCGGACTAGCGGGAGGGACAGATACGCAGTATTTT,CASSFGLAGGTDTQYF
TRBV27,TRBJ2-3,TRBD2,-,TGTGCCAGCAGTTTACTGGGGGGGTCTCGGCACTTCTTTACTAGCACAGATACGCAGTATTTT,CASSLLGGSRHFFTSTDTQYF
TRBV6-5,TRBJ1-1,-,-,TGTGCCAGCAGTCACCGGGGAGACCTTTGGACTGAAGCTTTCTTT,CASSHRGDLWTEAFF
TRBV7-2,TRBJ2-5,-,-,TGTGCCAGCTTACCTCGGGGCGGGAACCAAGAGACCCAGTACTTC,CASLPRGGNQETQYF
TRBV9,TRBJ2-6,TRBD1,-,TGTGCCAGCAGCGTAAGATCGGGACAGGTCTTTGGGGCCAACGTCCTGACTTTC,CASSVRSGQVFGANVLTF
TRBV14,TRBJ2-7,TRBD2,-,TGTGCCAGCAGCCAACTAGCGGGAGCGTCCTACGAGCAGTACTTC,CASSQLAGASYEQYF
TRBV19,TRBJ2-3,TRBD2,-,TGTGCCAGTAGTATAGGCGCGGGACTAGGGTATCCAGATACGCAGTATTTT,CASSIGAGLGYPDTQYF
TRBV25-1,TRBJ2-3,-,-,TGTGCCAGCAGTGAACTGGGCGGGGTGGCAGATACGCAGTATTTT,CASSELGGVADTQYF
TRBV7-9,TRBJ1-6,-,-,TGTGCCAGCAGCCCCAAGTCATGGAGGGATTCACCCCTCCACTTT,CASSPKSWRDSPLHF
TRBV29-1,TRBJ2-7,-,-,TGCAGCGTTGTGCGGCAGGGTAAGGGCGAGCAGTACTTC,CSVVRQGKGEQYF
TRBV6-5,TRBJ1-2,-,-,TGTGCCAGCAGCAGGGGACCTAACTATGGCTACACCTTC,CASSRGPNYGYTF
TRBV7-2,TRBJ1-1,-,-,TGTGCCAGCAGCTTAGTACAGGGGAACACTGAAGCTTTCTTT,CASSLVQGNTEAFF
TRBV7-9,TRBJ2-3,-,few,TGTGCCAGCAGCGCACCGGGACTCAGCACAGATACGCAGTATTTT,CASSAPGLSTDTQYF